This record looks at one T cell receptor beta chain sequence and its context. Its antigen remains unidentified. This sample was included in a study of vaccination and CD4 T cells after COVID-19. As for the study in general: Each control culture was treated with a CEFX pool, an HIV-1 Nef pool, or no peptide.

Germline values: CDR1 SGHRS, CDR2 YFSETQ. This CDR3 comprises 17 residues. After removal of 4 bases from V and 7 bases from J, the junction contained 12 bases not matched to a gene. Cultured CD4+ T cells had their DNA profiled by the Oncomine TCR Beta short-read assay. TCRdb reprocessed the PCR reads via MiXCR and lists one record per CDR3 protein. The sample lists under 20,000 distinct CDR3 sequences; 53% were seen once. The treatment: roughly 11-day PBMC culture with coronavirus spike peptide pools or control peptides (ViraFEST assay). Half the growth medium was swapped for new IL-2 medium on days 3 and 7.

The receptor's source is a human donor who had recovered from COVID-19. The sample in question was CD4+ T cells from blood, cultured in vitro, obtained before SARS-CoV-2 vaccination. The genes are TRBV5-1 and TRBJ2-1; the match to TRBD2 covers 12 bases. The CDR3 protein is CASSVDPGTSGPNEQFF. The CDR3, as DNA: TGCGCCAGCAGCGTCGACCCCGGGACTAGCGGGCCTAATGAGCAGTTCTTC.